This T cell receptor (beta chain) comes out of a study of shared clonotypes between healthy human individuals (TCRdb year 2020). The study in broad terms: Two women and a few men aged 18 to 49 years were included in the cohort. For each donor, CD4 naive and CD4 memory were each given three plates, CD8 naive was given two plates, and CD8 memory was given one plate. To estimate repertoire size and how much clonotype sharing occurs between individuals, the study deeply sequenced the blood TCR repertoires of five or six healthy adults. Different laboratories and diverse techniques were used to prepare libraries and sequence TCR repertoires, to increase sequencing depth and limit assay-specific biases. Leukapheresis yielded between about 0.8 and 9.5 billion PBMCs per donor.

Using the deep immunoSEQ assay, multiplex PCR amplified TCR CDR3 regions from genomic DNA. Extracted genomic DNA from each cell subset was distributed evenly across all wells of several immunoSEQ 96-well plates, and each plate was treated as a replicate. For sorted subsets, approximately 200 ng of genomic DNA, equivalent to 30,000 or so T cell genomes, went into each replicate PCR. Purified libraries were quantified with a Qubit 3.0 fluorometer, sized on a Bioanalyzer 2100, and re-quantified with the KAPA Library Quantification kit. A separate single-read 150-cycle Illumina NextSeq 550 flow cell was used to sequence each immunoSEQ 96-well plate. The original methods were these. Because the immunoSEQ output included only junctional sequences and no quality scores, the filtering could not be the same as the filtering used for full-length reads. To assign V/J genes and CDR3, sequences were annotated using PyIR, a Python wrapper for IgBLAST v1.9, with IMGT germline references. Any read was removed if the V/J assignment was weak (E-value above 1e-6), the CDR3 was missing, or the read contained stop codons, out-of-frame junctions, or ambiguous translated residues. V3J clonotypes were defined as sequences sharing an identical inferred V gene, J gene, and CDR3 amino acid sequence. The percentage overlap between two repertoires was calculated by dividing the number of shared unique clonotypes by the size of the smaller repertoire. RTK rarefaction, the Chao1 estimator, and Recon v2.1 estimates of unobserved clonotypes were used to assess repertoire richness. For all TCRbeta clonotypes obtained by the gDNA method from four donors, generation probabilities were computed with OLGA. This immuneACCESS table, as held by TCRdb, lists in-frame sequences with V and J called but not all clones. Of the missing ones, under half trace to an unresolved V gene in checked studies; the others have no known cause. The DNA was the basis for D and trimming; V, J and clone size are from that table. A total of 1.6 million or so clones appear in this sample, less than 99% of them only once. In total, the top ten clones hold approximately 0.4% of the sample.

What the work shows at the level of the full study, not this receptor alone: Compared with non-shared clonotypes, clonotypes shared by all four sorted-subset donors had higher generation probabilities. Across four donors, about 4.5% of naive CD4, around 3.5% of naive CD8, around 2.5% of memory CD4, and under 0.45% of memory CD8 clonotypes were shared. Naive subsets generally had larger estimated clonotype richness than memory subsets. Even with the large sequencing depth, rarefaction of the sorted-subset datasets indicated that sequencing was incomplete. Pairwise subsampling indicated that sequencing depth was expected to affect the degree of clonotype sharing among donors. Sampling was limited to blood, and TCR repertoires in tissue likely differ from TCR repertoires in blood. The small number of donors limited the genetic and exposure-history diversity represented.

The donors were healthy, HIV-negative adults who had no recently reported acute infections or vaccinations. Every donor was a Caucasian adult living in Nashville, Tennessee, USA. CD4+ T cells were enriched through magnetic negative selection, after which naive cells were positively selected on CD45RA and the remaining negative fraction served as the memory subset. Blood was collected by leukapheresis, and PBMCs were isolated by Ficoll-Histopaque density gradient centrifugation and then cryopreserved in liquid nitrogen vapor phase. Analytical flow cytometry was used to check the purity and quantity of every magnetically sorted T cell population. Genomic DNA was isolated from each sorted fraction and quantified by UV absorbance on a Nanodrop 2000c. Concerning this clone: The clone's antigen remains unknown. Per-base quality was not reported, and no clone a single base away is much larger than it.

The CDR3 runs 14 residues from the cysteine to the phenylalanine. Here the CDR3 DNA is all that survives: 42 bases in frame from base 1. The junction carries 10 bases between V and J, which are trimmed by 0 bases and 7 bases respectively. Taken from the germline V gene, the CDR1 and CDR2 loops are SGHRS and YFSETQ. The source of this sequence is a man aged 25 to 40 in good health. The chain joins TRBV5-1 to TRBJ1-4; too little of a D gene remains to name it. The sequenced material came from naive CD4+ T cells sorted from blood. The cell subset or site label on this specimen signifies: CD45RA+ positively selected. CDR3 region: CASSLDVPVEKLFF. The nucleotides read TGCGCCAGCAGCTTGGACGTGCCAGTTGAAAAACTGTTTTTT. Joined to the reference TRBV5-1 and TRBJ1-4 proteins, this CDR3 gives the full variable domain: KAGVTQTPRYLIKTRGQQVTLSCSPISGHRSVSWYQQTPGQGLQFLFEYFSETQRNKGNFPGRFSGRQFSNSRSEMNVSTLELGDSALYLCASSLDVPVEKLFFGSGTQLSVL.